This T cell receptor beta chain was sequenced in a study of Graves' ophthalmopathy and Graves' hyperthyroidism. Turning to the study itself: Samples of peripheral blood were obtained at initial diagnosis, prior to treatment of any kind. Findings and limits, study-wide: Blood also harbored most expanded thyroid clonotypes above 0.001 frequency.

This CDR3 contains 13 residues. The V and J ends lost 6 bases and 5 bases respectively, with 13 bases between them. Looked up from germline, CDR1 is MDHEN and CDR2 is SYDVKM. The hyperthyroidism patients had a new diagnosis of under 2 months' duration and were aged 18 to 65. Clinicians diagnosed using symptoms, serum thyroxine, TRAb, thyroid ultrasound and orbital computed tomography. This clonotype has at least ten counts. Its antigen is unidentified. Amplified material comprised TCR beta CDR3 regions derived from RNA transcripts. Second-round multiplex PCR came after first-round RT-PCR with HTBI primers. TCRdb analysed the multiplex PCR reads with MiXCR anew, one entry per CDR3 protein. The sample shows about 620,000 distinct CDR3 sequences, about a fifth of them seen only once.

The material sequenced was peripheral blood. This TCR was recovered from a woman under 30 with stable Graves' hyperthyroidism. Some clones in this sample may be carry-over from other donors' samples. The chain joins TRBV28 to TRBJ2-5, with D perhaps TRBD2 (5 bases). In DNA, the CDR3 is TGTGCCAGCAGACACCCCTCGGGGGAGACCCAGTACTTC. Translating gives CASRHPSGETQYF.